This TCR beta chain emerged from a study of T-cell reconstitution after alpha-beta-depleted transplantation in children. Researchers prepared the TCRbeta library using unique molecular identifiers, the study reports. TCRdb analysed the PCR reads with MiXCR anew, one entry per CDR3 protein. The table records some 640,000 distinct CDR3 sequences, about 15% of them present only once. Germline loops: CDR1 LGHNA, CDR2 YSLEER. The CDR3 runs 17 residues. Trimming took off 4 bases at V and 9 bases at J, with 25 bases between the two ends. This clonotype came up a few times. This receptor was obtained from a human donor who donated a stem cell graft to a child with acute myeloid leukemia. The chain employs TRBV4-3 and TRBJ2-1; no clear D gene. The material was PBMCs from the stem cell graft donor, obtained from the stem cell graft. This CDR3 is CASSPLPRASGDVEQFF. The CDR3 DNA reads TGCGCCAGCAGCCCGCTTCCGAGAGCCTCAGGTGATGTTGAGCAGTTCTTC.